Below, 19 T cell receptor beta chains from the same sample are listed, as sequenced in a study of T cells expressing NK-cell markers. Each CDR3 protein gets one entry in TCRdb, which reprocessed the 5' RACE reads and gives no DNA. Its table lists some 500,000 distinct CDR3 sequences. The material sequenced was blood T cells: a sorted CD56 or NKG2C T cell subset, CD4+ or CD8+ T cells, or bulk PBMC T cells (not recorded which). The receptor set was obtained from a woman between 50 and 59 years old in good health.

The chain carries TRBV4-1 and TRBJ2-1. Germline V CDR1 and CDR2: MGHRA, YSYEKL. The CDR3 has 11 residues. The CDR3 sequence is CASSVADEQFF.

The genes are TRBV6-5 and TRBJ1-4. CDR1 and CDR2 from the germline V gene are MNHEY and SVGAGI. The CDR3 is 14 residues long. The CDR3 spells CASSETLSNKKLFF.

The J gene is TRBJ2-2, the V gene TRBV4-2; the D call from TCRdb, TRBD2, cannot be confirmed without DNA. CDR1 and CDR2 from the germline V gene are LGHNA and YNFKEQ. The CDR3 sequence is 14 residues long. The CDR3 sequence: CASSQKLGPGELFF.

The rearrangement links TRBV5-6 to TRBJ2-1. CDR1 is SGHDT, CDR2 YYEEEE, per germline. This CDR3 is built from 16 residues. The CDR3 spells CASSLERKSSYNEQFF. The whole variable domain, remainder taken from reference TRBV5-6 and TRBJ2-1, is DAGVTQSPTHLIKTRGQQVTLRCSPKSGHDTVSWYQQALGQGPQFIFQYYEEEERQRGNFPDRFSGHQFPNYSSELNVNALLLGDSALYLCASSLERKSSYNEQFFGPGTRLTVL.

V is TRBV12-3 or TRBV12-4 and J is TRBJ2-1; TCRdb lists TRBD1, though no DNA is available to test this call. The CDR3 spans 17 residues. This chain's CDR3 is CASSLAGGPSSYNEQFF.

CDR3 sequence reads: CATSAPGAGGFYGYTF. The chain employs TRBV24-1 and TRBJ1-2; TCRdb selects TRBD1, and the lack of DNA leaves this call unchecked. Germline V gives CDR1 KGHDR, CDR2 SFDVKD. The CDR3 loop spans 16 amino acids.

The rearrangement links TRBV9 to TRBJ2-3; TCRdb's assignment of TRBD1 cannot be checked, as there is no DNA. The CDR3 is 17 amino acids. CDR1 SGDLS and CDR2 YYNGEE come from the germline V gene. CDR3 amino acids: CASSAWPGEPSTDTQYF.

The rearrangement joins TRBV12-3 or TRBV12-4 to TRBJ2-3; lacking DNA, the TRBD1 call made by TCRdb goes unchecked. This CDR3 spans 15 amino acids. CDR3 sequence reads: CASSLWDRERDTQYF.

The CDR3: CASSLGVAGLWDTQYF. This chain connects TRBV7-2 to TRBJ2-3; TCRdb's D call of TRBD2 is untestable without DNA. The length of the CDR3 is 16 residues. Germline lookup yields CDR1 SGHTA and CDR2 FQGNSA.

The CDR3 reads CASSYGGRNQPQHF. V and J are TRBV12-3 or TRBV12-4 and TRBJ1-5; TCRdb designates TRBD1, a call that cannot be tested without DNA. This CDR3 is built from 14 residues.

The CDR3 here is CASSDRRQSNYGYTF. V is TRBV7-8 and J is TRBJ1-2; TCRdb's D gene call, TRBD1, goes unchecked for lack of DNA. The CDR3 is 15 residues long. CDR1 is SGHVS and CDR2 is FQNEAQ in the germline V gene.

The chain combines TRBV5-5 with TRBJ2-2. This CDR3 spans 14 amino acids. The germline gives CDR1 SGHKS, CDR2 YYEKEE (reference sequence). CDR3 sequence: CASSNDGWAGELFF. Full variable domain (rest looked up from reference TRBV5-5 and TRBJ2-2): DAGVTQSPTHLIKTRGQQVTLRCSPISGHKSVSWYQQVLGQGPQFIFQYYEKEERGRGNFPDRFSARQFPNYSSELNVNALLLGDSALYLCASSNDGWAGELFFGEGSRLTVL.

The CDR3 protein is CASSERSTWRGTMRVQFF. This rearrangement joins TRBV6-1 to TRBJ2-1; the D call from TCRdb, TRBD1, cannot be confirmed without DNA. CDR3 length equals 18 residues. Germline lookup yields CDR1 MNHNS and CDR2 SASEGT.

This chain links TRBV6-5 with TRBJ2-4; TCRdb's D call of TRBD1 is untestable without DNA. Germline CDR1 MNHEY, CDR2 SVGAGI. The CDR3 has 17 residues. The CDR3: CASSYSSGTGAKNIQYF.

CDR3: CASSLTGAEQFF. The rearrangement uses TRBV28 and TRBJ2-1; TCRdb gives TRBD1 as the D gene, but with no DNA this cannot be confirmed. Germline assignment: CDR1 MDHEN and CDR2 SYDVKM. The CDR3 runs to 12 residues.

CDR3 sequence: CASSVEGAHHEQYF. The gene calls are TRBV2 and TRBJ2-7; TCRdb's D call, TRBD1, is unchecked because there is no DNA. There are 14 residues in the CDR3. Germline CDR1 and CDR2: SNHLY and FYNNEI.

This chain connects TRBV11-2 to TRBJ1-5; absent DNA, TCRdb's TRBD1 call cannot be checked. Per germline, CDR1 SGHAT and CDR2 FQNNGV. This CDR3 region has 15 residues. CDR3 residues: CASSRGQGPNQPQHF.

The chain is built from TRBV5-1 and TRBJ2-1; there is no DNA to check the TCRdb D call of TRBD1. The germline V gene encodes CDR1 SGHRS and CDR2 YFSETQ. CDR3 length: 15 amino acids. CDR3 loop: CASRLLQGFGNEQFF.

The CDR3 sequence is CASSWKRVNTGELFF. The rearrangement uses TRBV12-3 or TRBV12-4 and TRBJ2-2. The CDR3 totals 15 residues.